Each of the 7 T cell receptor beta chains below was sequenced from the same sample in a study of cytomegalovirus exposure and HLA in healthy donors. A multiplex PCR was run with 60 Vbeta primers and 13 Jbeta primers. TCRdb's copy holds only in-frame clones and misses some; the assay was immunoSEQ multiplex PCR. The data contain some 40,000 clones, about 84% of them singletons. Sequencing used PBMCs. Source of these receptors: a man aged 45-60 years in good health and CMV-seronegative.

This clone has only one observation. The V call is TRBV5-1, the J call TRBJ1-2; no reliable D call. The V and J ends lost 0 bases and 0 bases respectively, with 6 bases between them. CDR1 SGHRS and CDR2 YFSETQ come from the germline V gene. This CDR3 region has 14 residues. Here the CDR3 reads CASSLGTANYGYTF. For the CDR3, the DNA is TGCGCCAGCAGCTTGGGCACGGCTAACTATGGCTACACCTTC. The variable domain in full, completed from reference TRBV5-1 and TRBJ1-2, reads KAGVTQTPRYLIKTRGQQVTLSCSPISGHRSVSWYQQTPGQGLQFLFEYFSETQRNKGNFPGRFSGRQFSNSRSEMNVSTLELGDSALYLCASSLGTANYGYTFGSGTRLTVV.

The CDR3 nucleotides read TGTGCCAGCAGCGAAGGGCCAGGGATGGAGACCCAGTACTTC. Its translation: CASSEGPGMETQYF. The J gene is TRBJ2-5, the V gene TRBV11-3, with a possible D match to TRBD1 (5 bases). Germline V gives CDR1 SGHNT, CDR2 YENEEA. The V gene lost 5 bases and the J gene lost 5 bases, with 15 bases spanning the gap. The CDR3 is made up of 14 amino acids.

The chain carries TRBV6-5 and TRBJ1-1; D remains unclear. CDR3 length: 14 residues. V was cut by 6 bases and J by 7 bases, with 18 bases left in between. Germline CDR1 MNHEY, CDR2 SVGAGI. CDR3 in amino acids: CASRWTATRDEAFF. In DNA form, the CDR3 reads TGTGCCAGCAGATGGACCGCGACGAGGGATGAAGCTTTCTTT.

This clone was found a few times. The V call is TRBV4-3, the J call TRBJ2-1, with a tentative D call TRBD2 (6 bases). The CDR3 is 14 residues long. Trimming cost V 1 base and J 8 bases, with 12 bases left between them. Germline V gene data show CDR1 as LGHNA and CDR2 as YSLEER. CDR3 bases: TGCGCCAGCAGCCAAGGATCAGCTAGCGATGAGCAGTTCTTC. It translates to CASSQGSASDEQFF.

A note on this clone: A junction end diverges from the germline sequence, so it may reflect a read error. The chain recombines TRBV7-9 with TRBJ2-3; possibly TRBD2 for D (7 bases). CDR1 is SEHNR, CDR2 FQNEAQ, per germline (reference sequence). The CDR3 consists of 15 residues. The CDR3 DNA reads TGTTCCAGCAGCTTAGGGGGGGGACCGTACTATACGCAGTATTTT. It codes for CSSSLGGGPYYTQYF.

This chain joins TRBV29-1 and TRBJ2-5, with 12 bases fitting TRBD2. The CDR3 spans 16 residues. J lost 2 bases, V lost 6 bases, and 10 bases had no gene match. Germline assignment: CDR1 SQVTM and CDR2 ANQGSEA. In DNA form, the CDR3 reads TGCAGCGTCTCGGGACTAGCGGGTCAATGGCAAGAGACCCAGTACTTC. Its translation: CSVSGLAGQWQETQYF.

The V gene is TRBV7-8, the J gene TRBJ1-2; D is perhaps TRBD1 (6 bases). This CDR3 region has 15 residues. V was trimmed by 5 bases and J by 8 bases, leaving 21 bases between them. Germline-derived CDR1 and CDR2 are SGHVS and FQNEAQ. This CDR3 reads CASSALRSRGGGYTF. In nucleotides, the CDR3 is TGTGCCAGCAGCGCACTAAGGTCCAGGGGTGGCGGCTACACCTTC.